A single sample gave rise to the 10 T cell receptor beta chains below, sequenced in a study of T cells in Graves' hyperthyroidism and ophthalmopathy. Authors of the study amplified TCR beta CDR3 regions from RNA transcripts. The HTBI set primed first-round TCR CDR3 RT-PCR. Each CDR3 protein is one row after TCRdb ran MiXCR on the multiplex PCR reads. The sample carries hundreds of thousands of distinct CDR3 sequences, roughly 14% recorded once. Sequencing used blood. Receptors originate from a woman aged 50 to 60 with Graves' ophthalmopathy.

This chain uses TRBV6-6 with TRBJ2-1; TRBD2 is a possible D gene (5 bases). V lost 0 bases to trimming and J lost 4 bases, with 7 bases between them. The CDR3 loop spans 14 amino acids. Germline assignment: CDR1 MNHNY and CDR2 SVGAGI (reference sequence). The CDR3 reads CASSYSDYYNEQFF. In DNA, the CDR3 is TGTGCCAGCAGTTACTCTGACTATTACAATGAGCAGTTCTTC.

This clonotype was seen many times. This chain uses TRBV7-9 with TRBJ2-7, with TRBD2 as a possible D gene (6 bases). Per germline, CDR1 SEHNR and CDR2 FQNEAQ (reference sequence). This CDR3 region has 12 residues. V gave up 4 bases and J gave up 7 bases, with 11 bases separating them. CDR3 nucleotide sequence: TGTGCCAGCAGCTCAACGCTAGCGGAGCAGTACTTC. Protein sequence: CASSSTLAEQYF.

The chain couples TRBV7-3 to TRBJ2-3, with D tentatively TRBD2 (5 bases). The CDR3 consists of 15 residues. V was clipped by 2 bases and J by 2 bases, with 11 bases between them. Germline-derived CDR1 and CDR2 are SGHTA and FQGTGA. As DNA, the CDR3 is TGTGCCAGCAGCTTAGTGGGAGTTCCCACAGATACGCAGTATTTT. It encodes CASSLVGVPTDTQYF.

This clonotype occurred many times. This chain connects TRBV6-2 or TRBV6-3 to TRBJ2-3, with 7 positions matching TRBD2. This CDR3 is built from 13 residues. CDR1 and CDR2 (germline): MNHEY, SVGEGT. V was pared by 7 bases and J by 2 bases, with 3 bases of the junction left unmatched. The CDR3, as DNA: TGTGCCAGCAACCGGGGGGACACAGATACGCAGTATTTT. It yields the protein CASNRGDTDTQYF.

This chain joins TRBV15 and TRBJ2-1, with D unresolved. CDR1 is LNHNV, CDR2 YYDKDF, per germline (reference sequence). The CDR3 spans 15 residues. The germline V and J ends were trimmed by 3 bases and 0 bases, with 9 bases remaining between them. Here the CDR3 reads CATSSRLSSYNEQFF. CDR3 bases: TGTGCCACCAGCAGCCGTTTGAGCTCCTACAATGAGCAGTTCTTC.

The table lists this clonotype with a few counts. The chain is built from TRBV28 and TRBJ1-2; possible D gene TRBD1, 5 bases. CDR1 MDHEN and CDR2 SYDVKM come from the germline V gene. Trimming shortened V by 5 bases and J by 0 bases, and 13 bases separated the two germline ends. The CDR3 has 15 residues. The CDR3 loop is CASSPGHVANYGYTF. For the CDR3, the DNA is TGTGCCAGCAGTCCCGGACACGTCGCTAACTATGGCTACACCTTC.

This clonotype has just a few counts. One junction end does not reproduce the germline sequence, and a read error may be involved. This chain joins TRBV6-5 and TRBJ1-2, with a weak D call TRBD1 (5 bases). Germline V gene lookup returns CDR1 MNHEY and CDR2 SVGAGI. This CDR3 has 15 amino acids. CDR3 coding DNA: TGTGCCAGCAGTTACTCGACGAGGGGTCTCGGTGGCTACACTTTC. Encoded protein: CASSYSTRGLGGYTF.

This clonotype was seen ten or more times. The rearrangement links TRBV29-1 to TRBJ1-1; 7 nucleotides agree with TRBD1. CDR1 and CDR2 from the germline V gene are SQVTM and ANQGSEA. The CDR3 has 15 residues. V lost 0 bases and J lost 7; bases outside the gene matches: 11. Here the CDR3 DNA reads TGCAGCGTTGAAGATCAGGGCAGGGGGAGGGATGAAGCTTTCTTT. This codes for CSVEDQGRGRDEAFF.

The V call is TRBV6-1, the J call TRBJ2-7; 8 bases align to TRBD1. Germline-derived CDR1 and CDR2 are MNHNS and SASEGT. The CDR3 contains 14 residues. V lost 1 base, J lost 4 bases, and 3 bases stayed unmatched. CDR3 nucleotides: TGTGCCAGCAGTGAAGGACGGACAGGGTACGAGCAGTACTTC. This encodes CASSEGRTGYEQYF.

This clonotype was observed at least ten times. CDR3 in DNA: TGCAGTGCTAGTACGTGGGGGACTCAAGCCTACGAGCAGTACTTC. Translated, it gives CSASTWGTQAYEQYF. The rearrangement joins TRBV20-1 to TRBJ2-7; possible D gene TRBD2, 6 bases. The CDR3 has 15 amino acids. The V end lost 3 bases, the J end lost 2 bases, and 17 bases lay between the germline ends. CDR1 and CDR2 from the germline V gene are DFQATT and SNEGSKA (reference sequence).